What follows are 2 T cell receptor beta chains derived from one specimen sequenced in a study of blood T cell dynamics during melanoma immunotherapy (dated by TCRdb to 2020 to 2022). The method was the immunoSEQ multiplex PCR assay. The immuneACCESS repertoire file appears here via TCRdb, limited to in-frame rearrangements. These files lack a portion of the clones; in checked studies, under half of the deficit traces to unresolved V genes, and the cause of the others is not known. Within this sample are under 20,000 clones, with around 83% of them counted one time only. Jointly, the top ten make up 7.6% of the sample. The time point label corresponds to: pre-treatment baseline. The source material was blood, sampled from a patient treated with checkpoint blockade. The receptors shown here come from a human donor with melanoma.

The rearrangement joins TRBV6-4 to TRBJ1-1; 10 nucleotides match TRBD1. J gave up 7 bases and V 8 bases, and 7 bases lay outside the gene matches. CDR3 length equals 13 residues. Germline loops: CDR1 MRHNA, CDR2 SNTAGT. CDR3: CASRPTGGREAFF. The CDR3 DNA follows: TGTGCCAGCCGACCGACAGGGGGCCGTGAAGCTTTCTTT.

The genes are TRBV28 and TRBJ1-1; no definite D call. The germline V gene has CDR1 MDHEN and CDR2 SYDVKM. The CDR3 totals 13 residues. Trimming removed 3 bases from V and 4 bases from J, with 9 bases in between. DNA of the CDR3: TGTGCCAGCAGTTTGGTCGTCGGCACTGAAGCTTTCTTT. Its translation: CASSLVVGTEAFF.